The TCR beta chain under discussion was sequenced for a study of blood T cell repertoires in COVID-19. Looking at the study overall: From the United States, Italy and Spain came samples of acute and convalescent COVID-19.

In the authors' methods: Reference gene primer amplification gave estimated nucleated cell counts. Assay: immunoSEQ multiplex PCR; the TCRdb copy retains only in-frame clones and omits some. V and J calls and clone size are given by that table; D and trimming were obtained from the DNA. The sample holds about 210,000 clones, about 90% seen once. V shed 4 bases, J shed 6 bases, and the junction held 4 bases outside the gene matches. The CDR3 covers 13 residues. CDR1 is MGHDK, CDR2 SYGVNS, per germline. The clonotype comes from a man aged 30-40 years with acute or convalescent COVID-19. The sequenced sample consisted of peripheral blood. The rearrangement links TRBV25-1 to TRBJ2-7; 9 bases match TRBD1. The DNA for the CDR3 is TGTGCCAGCAGTGGACAGGGGGTCGGCGAGCAGTACTTC. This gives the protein CASSGQGVGEQYF.